This TCR beta chain was documented in a study of Ad26.COV2.S vaccination and SARS-CoV-2 variants. In the study overall: The COV1001 Ad26.COV2.S trial arm included the donor.

Generated by immunoSEQ multiplex PCR, the TCRdb table keeps only in-frame clones and is missing some. Here the sample spans under 500,000 clones, about 90% being singletons. In this sample, this clone turned up once. What it binds is not known. Sample treatment: some 19 received Ad26.COV2.S at low or high dose, single or two shots; a few received placebo; per-sample allocation not given. Repertoires come from day 63 after the first vaccine or placebo injection. Aged 18-55 years, donor was enrolled in Boston in about 2020. Participants' vaccine, an Ad26 vector, delivered Wuhan-strain SARS-CoV-2 spike. Study-level results: Total T cell responses were possibly underestimated by TCR breadth and depth analyses.

This TCR was sampled from a person between 18 and 65 years old who received the Ad26.COV2.S COVID-19 vaccine or a placebo. Specimen: peripheral blood, collected in a trial of Ad26.COV2.S vaccine versus placebo.

The CDR3 nucleotides are TGTGCCAGTAGTATGTGGGCAGGGTTGAACACTGAAGCTTTCTTT. Protein sequence: CASSMWAGLNTEAFF. V gene TRBV19 combines with J gene TRBJ1-1; D might be TRBD1 (5 bases). The CDR3 length is 15 residues. Trimming removed 3 bases at V and 0 bases at J, with 11 bases between. CDR1 LNHDA and CDR2 SQIVND come from the germline V gene (reference sequence).